This TCR beta chain was retrieved from a study of radiotherapy plus CTLA-4 blockade in lung cancer. Background on the study: Objective responses occurred in 18% of patients; about 31% had disease control.

A word on this clone: Its cognate antigen is unknown.

General study points: Early blood T cell clone dynamics, with interferon-beta, were reported to best predict response. Subsequent to radiotherapy plus ipilimumab, tumor-derived TCR clones underwent expansion in blood.

This CDR3 contains 15 residues. Trimming removed 0 bases from V and 3 bases from J, with 12 bases in between. Germline V gene lookup returns CDR1 SGHDT and CDR2 YYEEEE. Profiled with immunoSEQ multiplex PCR; TCRdb holds only in-frame clones, not every one. Of 30,000 to 40,000 clones in the sample, 85% were seen once. V usage is TRBV5-6 and J usage is TRBJ1-1; a possible D gene is TRBD1 (5 bases). The TCR was taken from a human donor with non-small cell lung cancer who had stable disease on radiotherapy plus ipilimumab. The specimen was peripheral blood, collected from a patient treated with radiotherapy plus ipilimumab. This CDR3 reads CASSLAYRGDTEAFF. The CDR3 DNA sequence: TGTGCCAGCAGCTTGGCCTATCGGGGGGACACTGAAGCTTTCTTT.